Shown below are 21 T cell receptor beta chains from a single sample sequenced in a study of blood T cell repertoires in COVID-19. Produced via immunoSEQ multiplex PCR; TCRdb's table is partial and in-frame only. The repertoire holds roughly 100,000 clones, with roughly 84% as singletons. Material: peripheral blood. The source of these receptors is a man aged 60 to 75 with acute or convalescent COVID-19.

This chain uses TRBV2 with TRBJ1-1, with 9 bases matching TRBD1. Germline V gene lookup returns CDR1 SNHLY and CDR2 FYNNEI. The CDR3 covers 17 residues. Germline trimming cut 9 bases from V and 4 bases from J; bases unmatched to any gene: 18. CDR3 coding DNA: TGTGCCAGTCATAAAACCCGGGACAGGGTGCGGGGCACTGAAGCTTTCTTT. As protein: CASHKTRDRVRGTEAFF.

The V gene is TRBV19, the J gene TRBJ2-2, with no clear D. This CDR3 is 14 amino acids long. The germline V gene has CDR1 LNHDA and CDR2 SQIVND (reference sequence). Between the trimmed V and J ends, which lost 8 bases and 0 bases, there was a span of 10 bases. CDR3 in amino acids: CASLEKPNTGELFF. The DNA for the CDR3 is TGTGCCAGTCTTGAGAAACCGAACACCGGGGAGCTGTTTTTT.

As DNA, the CDR3 is TGTGCCAGCAGTTACTCGACAGGGTTGACACCCCTCCACTTT. It codes for CASSYSTGLTPLHF. The chain is built from TRBV6-5 and TRBJ1-6; 7 bases line up with TRBD1. The CDR3 has 14 residues. The V segment lost 0 bases and the J segment 11 bases; nucleotides outside the gene matches: 4. Germline-derived CDR1 and CDR2 are MNHEY and SVGAGI.

This chain uses TRBV7-2 with TRBJ1-2; TRBD1 agrees at 7 bases. The CDR3 length is 12 residues. Germline V gene data show CDR1 as SGHTA and CDR2 as FQGNSA. V was pared by 5 bases and J by 12 bases, with 9 bases of the junction left unmatched. The CDR3 DNA sequence: TGTGCCAGCAGCCCCCGGGACAGTTCGGACACCTTC. It specifies CASSPRDSSDTF.

The V gene is TRBV11-3, the J gene TRBJ2-3; D gene uncertain. V lost 7 bases, J lost 6 bases, and 8 bases lay in between. In germline, CDR1 is SGHNT, CDR2 YENEEA. The CDR3 spans 11 residues. The CDR3 loop is CASTPGDTQYF. CDR3 nucleotides: TGTGCCAGCACCCCCGGGGATACGCAGTATTTT.

The chain couples TRBV10-1 to TRBJ1-4; 7 positions match TRBD1. The CDR3 runs to 14 residues. Per the germline V gene, CDR1 is WNHNN and CDR2 is SYGVQD (reference sequence). With V trimmed by 8 bases and J by 4 bases, 7 bases remained unmatched. The CDR3 DNA reads as TGCGCCAGCGCCAGGGACAGAAATAATGAAAAACTGTTTTTT. Translating gives CASARDRNNEKLFF.

The chain links TRBV11-3 to TRBJ1-1; maybe TRBD1 (5 bases). The V gene's germline CDR1 is SGHNT and CDR2 YENEEA. The CDR3 runs 15 residues. Trimming left V 5 bases short and J 1 base short, with 14 bases between. CDR3 sequence: CASSKIGGSNTEAFF. Written as DNA, the CDR3 is TGTGCCAGCAGCAAGATCGGGGGGTCGAACACTGAAGCTTTCTTT.

This sequence joins TRBV28 and TRBJ2-5; 7 bases agree with TRBD1. Germline values: CDR1 MDHEN, CDR2 SYDVKM. The V and J ends lost 4 bases and 2 bases, in that order; junction bases with no gene match: 7. The CDR3 is 15 residues long. The CDR3 loop is CASSSRDRIQETQYF. Here the CDR3 DNA reads TGTGCCAGCAGTTCCCGGGACAGAATACAAGAGACCCAGTACTTC.

This clone occurred a few times. This chain links TRBV7-2 with TRBJ2-5; TRBD1 might be the D (5 bases). Germline lookup yields CDR1 SGHTA and CDR2 FQGNSA. The CDR3 has 15 residues. V dropped 5 bases and J dropped 0 bases, with 13 bases sitting between them. CDR3 coding DNA: TGTGCCAGCAGCCAATATATGGGGCACCAAGAGACCCAGTACTTC. It codes for CASSQYMGHQETQYF.

This chain joins TRBV7-2 and TRBJ2-3; D gene unclear. Trimming took 4 bases from V and 3 from J, leaving 14 bases between them. Germline V gene sequence: CDR1 SGHTA, CDR2 FQGNSA. The CDR3 contains 15 residues. The CDR3, as DNA: TGTGCCAGCAGCTCTAGGCTCACTGGGACAGATACGCAGTATTTT. As protein: CASSSRLTGTDTQYF.

The V call is TRBV11-3, the J call TRBJ1-1, with D hard to call. Deletions cut 7 bases from V and 7 bases from J, with 13 bases between. Looked up from germline, CDR1 is SGHNT and CDR2 is YENEEA. The CDR3 covers 12 residues. Here the CDR3 DNA reads TGTGCCAGCATGCGAATGGAGGGTGAAGCTTTCTTT. Translation: CASMRMEGEAFF.

This chain connects TRBV6-5 to TRBJ1-1; no definite D call. V lost 2 bases and J lost 11, with 15 bases in between. This CDR3 spans 13 amino acids. Germline CDR1 reads MNHEY; CDR2 reads SVGAGI. CDR3 sequence (DNA): TGTGCCAGCAGTTACCTGGGTACGGAGAATGCTTTCTTT. Its protein is CASSYLGTENAFF.

The chain employs TRBV7-6 and TRBJ2-5, with D perhaps TRBD2 (6 bases). CDR3 size: 15 residues. The V end was cut by 3 bases, the J end by 2 bases, with 13 bases between. Germline CDR1 SGHVS, CDR2 FNYEAQ. CDR3 bases: TGTGCCAGCAGCTTGACGGGACTCTTGCAAGAGACCCAGTACTTC. Its protein product is CASSLTGLLQETQYF.

The rearrangement links TRBV3-1 (or the pseudogene TRBV3-2) to TRBJ2-2; possibly TRBD2 for D (5 bases). CDR1 is LGHDT and CDR2 is YNNKEL in the germline V gene (reference sequence). V gave up 4 bases and J gave up 1 base, with 7 bases separating them. The CDR3 sequence is 14 residues long. CDR3 sequence reads: CASSRTVNTGELFF. The DNA for the CDR3 is TGTGCCAGCAGCCGGACTGTGAACACCGGGGAGCTGTTTTTT.

This chain joins TRBV9 and TRBJ1-1; 7 nucleotides agree with TRBD1. Germline-derived CDR1 and CDR2 are SGDLS and YYNGEE. The ends lost 4 bases at V and 3 bases at J; junction bases unmatched: 6. This CDR3 spans 14 amino acids. The CDR3 coding sequence is TGTGCCAGCAGCCCGATGACAGGGTACACTGAAGCTTTCTTT. Protein sequence: CASSPMTGYTEAFF.

The CDR3 protein is CASRSDRGPIQETQYF. The CDR3 DNA is TGTGCCAGCAGATCGGACAGGGGCCCTATCCAAGAGACCCAGTACTTC. The chain has TRBV28 and TRBJ2-5; 9 nucleotides align to TRBD1. Germline V gene lookup returns CDR1 MDHEN and CDR2 SYDVKM. This CDR3 comprises 16 residues. V lost 6 bases to trimming and J lost 1 base; unmatched junction nucleotides: 9.

This rearrangement joins TRBV7-9 to TRBJ2-7, with 9 bases matching TRBD1. Germline V lookup: CDR1 SEHNR, CDR2 FQNEAQ (reference sequence). The CDR3 length is 17 residues. The junction had 9 bases not matched to a gene; V was cut back by 0 bases and J by 3 bases. The CDR3: CASSLASTGGVNYEQYF. CDR3 in DNA: TGTGCCAGCAGCTTAGCGTCGACAGGGGGAGTCAACTACGAGCAGTACTTC. Based on the CDR3 plus reference TRBV7-9 and TRBJ2-7, the full variable domain is DTGVSQNPRHKITKRGQNVTFRCDPISEHNRLYWYRQTLGQGPEFLTYFQNEAQLEKSRLLSDRFSAERPKGSFSTLEIQRTEQGDSAMYLCASSLASTGGVNYEQYFGPGTRLTVT.

This sequence joins TRBV30 and TRBJ2-2; 12 nucleotides line up with TRBD2. V lost 3 bases to trimming and J lost 5 bases; unmatched junction nucleotides: 10. Germline V gene lookup returns CDR1 GTSNPN and CDR2 SVGIG (reference sequence). The length of the CDR3 is 17 residues. Here the CDR3 reads CAWRVLAGGADTGELFF. Written as DNA, the CDR3 is TGTGCCTGGAGGGTGCTAGCGGGAGGGGCGGATACCGGGGAGCTGTTTTTT.

The genes are TRBV27 and TRBJ2-2; TRBD2 matches at 9 bases. The CDR3 loop spans 18 amino acids. V lost 5 bases and J lost 7; bases outside the gene matches: 17. The V gene's germline CDR1 is MNHEY and CDR2 SMNVEV (reference sequence). The CDR3: CASSPQGYGAGGVGELFF. CDR3 in DNA: TGTGCCAGCAGTCCCCAGGGTTATGGCGCGGGAGGGGTCGGGGAGCTGTTTTTT.

The gene calls are TRBV25-1 and TRBJ1-2; D call uncertain. Germline assignment: CDR1 MGHDK and CDR2 SYGVNS. V was trimmed by 5 bases and J by 7 bases, leaving 14 bases between them. The CDR3 has 13 residues. CDR3 nucleotide sequence: TGTGCCAGCAGTCCCCGGAGGGAGGGTGGCTACACCTTC. Translated, it gives CASSPRREGGYTF.

The V call is TRBV15, the J call TRBJ2-5; TRBD1 matches at 8 bases. Losses at the gene ends were 2 bases for V and 5 bases for J; bases not matched to a gene: 7. This CDR3 is 15 amino acids long. The V gene's germline CDR1 is LNHNV and CDR2 YYDKDF (reference sequence). CDR3 nucleotide sequence: TGTGCCACCAGCAGATATCCAGGGGGCGGCGAGACCCAGTACTTC. Encoded protein: CATSRYPGGGETQYF.